The sequence of this T cell receptor (beta chain) was determined in a study of Ad26.COV2.S vaccination and SARS-CoV-2 variants. Treatment defined: around 19 received Ad26.COV2.S at low or high dose, single or two shots; about 5 received placebo; per-sample allocation not given. All samples were drawn on day 63, counting from the first vaccine or placebo injection. Method: immunoSEQ multiplex PCR; TCRdb's copy keeps in-frame clones and lacks some. The profile shows 300,000 to 350,000 clones, more than 85% of them singletons. V dropped 4 bases and J dropped 3 bases, with 11 bases sitting between them. CDR3 length equals 13 residues. CDR1 is SGDLS and CDR2 is YYNGEE in the germline V gene.

The chain links TRBV9 to TRBJ2-7; tentatively, D is TRBD1 or TRBD2 (5 bases each). The receptor comes from a person between 18 and 65 years old who received the Ad26.COV2.S COVID-19 vaccine or a placebo. The material sequenced was peripheral blood, taken in a trial of Ad26.COV2.S vaccine versus placebo. CDR3 bases: TGTGCCAGCAGCTCCGGGGCCTACTACGAGCAGTACTTC. Amino acid sequence: CASSSGAYYEQYF.